This T cell receptor beta chain was obtained from a study of shared clonotypes between healthy human individuals. Naive CD8 cells comprised CD45RO-negative, CCR7-positively selected cells, excluding terminally differentiated effector memory CD45RA+ cells. Germline loops: CDR1 MNHEY, CDR2 SMNVEV (reference sequence). V was pared by 4 bases and J by 4 bases, with 11 bases between. The CDR3 runs 15 residues. Sequencing was performed with immunoSEQ multiplex PCR; in TCRdb, only in-frame clones are kept and a portion is missing. The data show more than 2 million clones, just over 90% seen once. The specimen was naive CD8+ T cells from PBMCs. The chain links TRBV27 to TRBJ2-6, with D tentatively TRBD1 or TRBD2 (5 bases each). This TCR came from a man between 18 and 35 years old in good health. Some clones in this sample may be carry-over from other donors' samples. The DNA of the CDR3 is TGTGCCAGCAGTTCAGTGGGGACGGGGGCCAACGTCCTGACTTTC. Encoded protein: CASSSVGTGANVLTF.